This T cell receptor beta chain appears in the sequencing data of a study of control samples from healthy donors and cancer patients. Germline V gene sequence: CDR1 MNHEY, CDR2 SMNVEV (reference sequence). V was pared by 0 bases and J by 3 bases, with 8 bases between. The CDR3 runs to 14 residues. Sequencing used immunoSEQ multiplex PCR; TCRdb keeps in-frame clones, though not all of them. The data show approximately 87,000 clones, 90% to 95% seen once. V usage is TRBV27 and J usage is TRBJ1-1; D not resolved. Sequenced input: blood. This sequence originates from a man aged 45 to 65 in good health. The CDR3 bases are TGTGCCAGCAGTTTATCGGTGGCAGACACTGAAGCTTTCTTT. Translated: CASSLSVADTEAFF.